Below are 2 T cell receptor beta chains sequenced from a single sample in a study of a mutant IDH1 vaccine in newly diagnosed glioma (dated by TCRdb to the early 2020s). These receptors lack a known antigen. The time point label for this specimen denotes: week 35, safety follow-up. Each vaccine dose, consisting of 300 ug of a 20-mer mutant IDH1 peptide in Montanide, was administered subcutaneously with topical imiquimod. The method behind the library was the immunoSEQ multiplex PCR assay. TCRdb took this table from immuneACCESS and kept in-frame rearrangements with V and J called. Such tables lack part of the clones; where checked against another copy, unresolved V genes explain under half of the gap, and the rest is unexplained. Present in this sample are 30,000 to 40,000 clones, roughly 77% of which were seen just once. The top ten clonotypes cover 3% to 4% of the sample. Sequenced here: PBMCs, sampled from a glioma patient whose treatment included an IDH1 peptide vaccine. The receptors derive from a man aged 40-49 years with glioma. Some clones in this sample may be carry-over from other donors' samples.

This clone was picked up one time. The J gene is TRBJ2-7, the V gene TRBV28, with TRBD2 identical over 9 bases. This CDR3 contains 14 residues. The germline CDR1 and CDR2 sequences are MDHEN and SYDVKM. Trimming took 8 bases from V and 1 from J; bases not matched to a gene: 6. In DNA form, the CDR3 reads TGTGCCAGCCGGCCAGCGGGGGGTTCCTACGAGCAGTACTTC. Encoded protein: CASRPAGGSYEQYF.

The chain joins TRBV19 to TRBJ2-3; no firm D call. V lost 3 bases and J 4 bases, leaving 11 bases between the germline ends. This CDR3 comprises 14 residues. Per the germline V gene, CDR1 is LNHDA and CDR2 is SQIVND (reference sequence). As DNA, the CDR3 is TGTGCCAGTAGTATTAGTTCCAGTTCAGATACGCAGTATTTT. Protein: CASSISSSSDTQYF.